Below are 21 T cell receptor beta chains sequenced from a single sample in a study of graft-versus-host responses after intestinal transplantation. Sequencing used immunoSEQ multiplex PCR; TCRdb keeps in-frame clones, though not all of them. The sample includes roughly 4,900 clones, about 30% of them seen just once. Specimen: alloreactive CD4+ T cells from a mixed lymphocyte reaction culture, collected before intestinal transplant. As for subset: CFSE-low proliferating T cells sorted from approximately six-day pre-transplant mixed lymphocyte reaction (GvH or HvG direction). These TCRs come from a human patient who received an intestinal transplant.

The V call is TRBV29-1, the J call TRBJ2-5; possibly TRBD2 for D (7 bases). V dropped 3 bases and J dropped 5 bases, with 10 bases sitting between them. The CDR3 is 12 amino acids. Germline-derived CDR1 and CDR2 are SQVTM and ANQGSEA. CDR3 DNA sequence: TGCAGCGTTGAGGAGGGGGGGGAGACCCAGTACTTC. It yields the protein CSVEEGGETQYF.

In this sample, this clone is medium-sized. Written as DNA, the CDR3 is TGTGCCAGCAGCTTATACGCCCCGAACACCGGGGAGCTGTTTTTT. Protein: CASSLYAPNTGELFF. The chain uses TRBV11-2 and TRBJ2-2; D remains ambiguous. V dropped 2 bases and J dropped 0 bases, with 7 bases sitting between them. This CDR3 is built from 15 residues. CDR1 and CDR2 (germline): SGHAT, FQNNGV. The whole variable domain, remainder taken from reference TRBV11-2 and TRBJ2-2, is EAGVAQSPRYKIIEKRQSVAFWCNPISGHATLYWYQQILGQGPKLLIQFQNNGVVDDSQLPKDRFSAERLKGVDSTLKIQPAKLEDSAVYLCASSLYAPNTGELFFGEGSRLTVL.

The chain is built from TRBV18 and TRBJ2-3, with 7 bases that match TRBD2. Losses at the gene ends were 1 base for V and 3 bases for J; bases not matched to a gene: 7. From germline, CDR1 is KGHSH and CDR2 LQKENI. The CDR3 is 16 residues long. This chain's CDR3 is CASSPLRGGATDTQYF. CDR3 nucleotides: TGTGCCAGCTCACCACTTCGCGGGGGAGCGACAGATACGCAGTATTTT.

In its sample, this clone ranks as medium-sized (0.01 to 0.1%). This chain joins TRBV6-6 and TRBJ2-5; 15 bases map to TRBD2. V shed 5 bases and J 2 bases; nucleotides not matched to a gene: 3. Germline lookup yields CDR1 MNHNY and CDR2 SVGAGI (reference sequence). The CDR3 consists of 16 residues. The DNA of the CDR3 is TGTGCCAGCAGTCGCGGACTAGCGGGAGGGCAAGAGACCCAGTACTTC. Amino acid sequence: CASSRGLAGGQETQYF.

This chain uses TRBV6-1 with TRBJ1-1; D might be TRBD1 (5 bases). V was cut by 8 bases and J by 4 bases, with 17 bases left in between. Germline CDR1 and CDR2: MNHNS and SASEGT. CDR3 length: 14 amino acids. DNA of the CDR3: TGTGCCAGCGCAAAAGGACAACGGATCACTGAAGCTTTCTTT. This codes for CASAKGQRITEAFF.

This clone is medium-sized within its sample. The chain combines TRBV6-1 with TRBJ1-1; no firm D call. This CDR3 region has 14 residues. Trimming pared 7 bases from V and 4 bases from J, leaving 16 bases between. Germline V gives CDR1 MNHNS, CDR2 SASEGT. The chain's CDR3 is CASTSEGLLTEAFF. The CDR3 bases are TGTGCCAGCACCTCGGAGGGTCTCCTCACTGAAGCTTTCTTT.

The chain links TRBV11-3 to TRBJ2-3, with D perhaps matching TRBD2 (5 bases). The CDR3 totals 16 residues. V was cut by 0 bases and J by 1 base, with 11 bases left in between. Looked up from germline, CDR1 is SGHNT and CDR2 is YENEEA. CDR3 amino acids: CASSLESPRGTDTQYF. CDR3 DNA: TGTGCCAGCAGCTTAGAAAGCCCGAGGGGCACAGATACGCAGTATTTT.

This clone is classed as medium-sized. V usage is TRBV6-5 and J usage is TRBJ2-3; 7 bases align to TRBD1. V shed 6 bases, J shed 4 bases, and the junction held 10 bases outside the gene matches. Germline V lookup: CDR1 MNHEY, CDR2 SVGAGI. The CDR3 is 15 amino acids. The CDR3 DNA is TGTGCCAGCAGGAGGGACAGATTAGTCGCAGATACGCAGTATTTT. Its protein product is CASRRDRLVADTQYF.

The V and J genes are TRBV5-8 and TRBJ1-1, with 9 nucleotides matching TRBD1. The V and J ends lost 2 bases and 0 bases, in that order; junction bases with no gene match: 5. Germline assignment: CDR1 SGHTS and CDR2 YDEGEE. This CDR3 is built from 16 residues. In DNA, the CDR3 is TGTGCCAGCAGCTTCGACAGGGGGGGTATGAACACTGAAGCTTTCTTT. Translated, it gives CASSFDRGGMNTEAFF.

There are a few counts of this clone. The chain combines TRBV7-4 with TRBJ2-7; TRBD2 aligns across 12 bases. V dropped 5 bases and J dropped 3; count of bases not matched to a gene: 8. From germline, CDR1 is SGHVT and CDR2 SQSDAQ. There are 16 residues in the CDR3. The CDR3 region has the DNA TGTGCCAGCAGCACGGGAGGACTAGCGGGAATCTACGAGCAGTACTTC. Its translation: CASSTGGLAGIYEQYF.

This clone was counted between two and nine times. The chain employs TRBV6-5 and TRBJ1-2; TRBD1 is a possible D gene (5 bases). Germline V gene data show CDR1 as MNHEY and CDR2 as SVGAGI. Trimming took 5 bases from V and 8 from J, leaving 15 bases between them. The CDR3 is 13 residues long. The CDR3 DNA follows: TGTGCCAGCAGTGAACGGGACCCGTACGGCTACACCTTC. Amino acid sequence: CASSERDPYGYTF.

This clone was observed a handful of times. The CDR3 is CASSFGLAGASYNEQFF. The CDR3 DNA reads TGTGCCAGCAGCTTTGGACTAGCGGGGGCCTCCTACAATGAGCAGTTCTTC. V gene TRBV7-9 combines with J gene TRBJ2-1; TRBD2 aligns across 13 bases. CDR1 and CDR2 from the germline V gene are SEHNR and FQNEAQ (reference sequence). There are 17 residues in the CDR3. The trim removed 3 bases at V and 0 bases at J, leaving 2 bases unmatched.

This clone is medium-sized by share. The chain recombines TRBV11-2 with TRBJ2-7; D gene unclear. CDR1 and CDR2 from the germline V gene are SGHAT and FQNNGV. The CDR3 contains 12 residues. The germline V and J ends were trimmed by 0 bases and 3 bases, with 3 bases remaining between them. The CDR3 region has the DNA TGTGCCAGCAGCTTAGACTTCTACGAGCAGTACTTC. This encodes CASSLDFYEQYF.

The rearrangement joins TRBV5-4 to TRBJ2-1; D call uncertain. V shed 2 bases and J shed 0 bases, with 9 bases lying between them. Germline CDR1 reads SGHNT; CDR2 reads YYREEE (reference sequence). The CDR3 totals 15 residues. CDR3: CASSFDLSSYNEQFF. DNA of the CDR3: TGTGCCAGCAGCTTCGACCTGAGCTCCTACAATGAGCAGTTCTTC.

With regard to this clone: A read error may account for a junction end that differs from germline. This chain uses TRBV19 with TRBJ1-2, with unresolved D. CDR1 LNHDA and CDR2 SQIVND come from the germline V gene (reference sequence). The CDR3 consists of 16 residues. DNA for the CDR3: TGTGCCAGTAGTATAGAATCCGGGCGCCCTAACTATGACTACACCTTC. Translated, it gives CASSIESGRPNYDYTF.

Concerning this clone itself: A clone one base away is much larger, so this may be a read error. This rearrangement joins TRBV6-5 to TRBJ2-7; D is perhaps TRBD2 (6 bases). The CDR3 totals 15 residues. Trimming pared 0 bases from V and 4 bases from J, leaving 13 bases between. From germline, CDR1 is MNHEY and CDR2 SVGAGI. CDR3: CASSYSRGVGYEQYF. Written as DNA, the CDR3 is TGTGCCAGCAGTTACTCGCGCGGGGTGGGGTACGAGCAGTACTTC.

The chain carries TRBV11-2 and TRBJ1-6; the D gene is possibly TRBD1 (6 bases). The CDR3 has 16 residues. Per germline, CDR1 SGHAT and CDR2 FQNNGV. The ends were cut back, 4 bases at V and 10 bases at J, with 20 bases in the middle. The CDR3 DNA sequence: TGTGCCAGCAGCTCAACCGGACAGCAACGGGACTCACCCCTCCACTTT. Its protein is CASSSTGQQRDSPLHF.

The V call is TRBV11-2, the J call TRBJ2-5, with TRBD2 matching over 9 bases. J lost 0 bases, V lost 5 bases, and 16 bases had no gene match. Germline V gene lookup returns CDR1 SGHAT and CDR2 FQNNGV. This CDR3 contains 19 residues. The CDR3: CASSATTRSGGLYQETQYF. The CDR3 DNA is TGTGCCAGCAGCGCCACGACGCGGAGCGGGGGGCTATACCAAGAGACCCAGTACTTC. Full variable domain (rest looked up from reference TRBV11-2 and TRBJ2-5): EAGVAQSPRYKIIEKRQSVAFWCNPISGHATLYWYQQILGQGPKLLIQFQNNGVVDDSQLPKDRFSAERLKGVDSTLKIQPAKLEDSAVYLCASSATTRSGGLYQETQYFGPGTRLLVL.

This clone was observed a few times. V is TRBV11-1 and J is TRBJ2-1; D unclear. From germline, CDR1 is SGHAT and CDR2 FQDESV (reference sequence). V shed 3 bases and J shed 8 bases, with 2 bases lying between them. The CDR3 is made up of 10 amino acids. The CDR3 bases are TGTGCCAGCAGCTTCCATGAGCAGTTCTTC. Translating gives CASSFHEQFF.

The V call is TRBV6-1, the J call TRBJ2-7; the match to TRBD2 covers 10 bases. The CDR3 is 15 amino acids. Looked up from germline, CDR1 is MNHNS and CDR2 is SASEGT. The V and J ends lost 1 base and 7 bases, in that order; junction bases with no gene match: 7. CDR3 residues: CASSEGGGLAREQYF. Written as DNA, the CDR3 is TGTGCCAGCAGTGAAGGGGGGGGACTAGCGCGAGAGCAGTACTTC.

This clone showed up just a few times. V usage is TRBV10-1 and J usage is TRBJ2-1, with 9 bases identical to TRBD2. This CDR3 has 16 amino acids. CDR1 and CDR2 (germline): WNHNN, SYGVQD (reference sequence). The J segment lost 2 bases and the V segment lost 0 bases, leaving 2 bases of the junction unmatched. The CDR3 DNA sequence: TGCGCCAGCAGTGAGTCGGTAGCGGGAGCCTACAATGAGCAGTTCTTC. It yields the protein CASSESVAGAYNEQFF.